This T cell receptor beta chain came from a study of regulatory T cells in long-lasting Graves disease. Study-wide points: New patients shared 950 to 1,000 public clonotypes, fewer than the approximately 3,000 shared by persistent patients.

About this clonotype: Antigen unknown.

CDR1 and CDR2 from the germline V gene are DFQATT and SNEGSKA (reference sequence). The length of the CDR3 is 12 residues. V shed 6 bases and J shed 7 bases, with 15 bases lying between them. This sample's time point: newly diagnosed GD, antithyroid drugs for less than 3 months. PBMC-derived RNA was used for the TCR library. Relying on iRepertoire HTBI primers and Arm-PCR of CDR3 regions, the team built TCR beta libraries. TCRdb re-called the multiplex PCR reads through MiXCR, storing one row per CDR3 protein. The sample lists about 560,000 distinct CDR3 sequences, about 16% occurring once. These data are also associated with another study on T cells in Graves' hyperthyroidism and ophthalmopathy. From that second work: Lactation, pregnancy, other autoimmune disease or uncontrolled infection led to exclusion of patients.

The specimen comprised peripheral blood mononuclear cells (PBMCs), sampled at new diagnosis, from a patient treated with antithyroid drugs. The chain has TRBV20-1 and TRBJ2-5, with D possibly matching TRBD1 (5 bases). This clonotype was obtained from a man aged 18 to 30 with Graves disease. The CDR3 nucleotides read TGCAGTGCGAAGCAGGGTTTGGGGACCCAGTACTTC. It translates to CSAKQGLGTQYF.